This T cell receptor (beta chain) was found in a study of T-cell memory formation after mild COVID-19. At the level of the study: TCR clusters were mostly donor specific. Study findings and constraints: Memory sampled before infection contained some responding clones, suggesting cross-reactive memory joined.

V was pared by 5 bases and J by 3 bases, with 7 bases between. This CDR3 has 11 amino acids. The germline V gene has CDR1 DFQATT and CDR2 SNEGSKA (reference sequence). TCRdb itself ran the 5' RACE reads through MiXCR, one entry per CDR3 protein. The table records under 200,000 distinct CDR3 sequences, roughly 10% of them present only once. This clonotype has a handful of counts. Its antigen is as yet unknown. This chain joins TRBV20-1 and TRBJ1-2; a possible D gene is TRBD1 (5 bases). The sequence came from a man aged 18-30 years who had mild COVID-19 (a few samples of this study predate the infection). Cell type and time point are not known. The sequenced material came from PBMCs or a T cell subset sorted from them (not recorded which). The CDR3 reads CSAPGDYGYTF. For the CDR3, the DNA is TGCAGTGCTCCGGGGGACTATGGCTACACCTTC.